This paragraph covers one T cell receptor (beta chain) sequence. Sequencing targeted expressed TCRB transcripts, as all isolated RNA had been reverse transcribed. Assay used: immunoSEQ multiplex PCR; TCRdb lists only in-frame clones, some missing. The sample consists of 250,000 to 400,000 clones, 14% of them appearing once. Germline V gives CDR1 LGHNA, CDR2 YSLEER. The CDR3 covers 15 residues. Trimming took 4 bases from V and 1 from J, leaving 10 bases between them. These data originate in a study of beta chain features in type 1 diabetes. This receptor was identified in a man younger than 45 in good health. The chain links TRBV4-3 to TRBJ2-2; D perhaps matches TRBD1 (6 bases). The specimen sequenced was central memory CD4+ T cells from blood. This chain's CDR3 is CASSLDRKNTGELFF. CDR3 coding DNA: TGCGCCAGCAGCCTGGACAGAAAGAACACCGGGGAGCTGTTTTTT.